This T cell receptor beta chain was found in a study of T cell responses to AZD1222 COVID-19 vaccine (dated by TCRdb to 2020 to 2023). Background on the whole study: A total of around 240 trial participants underwent TCR sequencing, of whom 207 received two doses of AZD1222 and about 25 received two doses of the MenACWY control vaccine. Trial participants were enrolled by age into subgroups of 18-55, 56-69 and 70-plus years, and around 150, 28 and 57 TCR-sequenced participants, respectively, were included in these subgroups. Study-wide findings and limitations: The whole spike protein was spanned by vaccine-associated CD4 TCRs, and dominant responses were seen in regions 160-218 and 743-854. Nearly half of unique spike-specific TCRs reportedly recognized epitopes outside regions mutated in the B.1.351 and B.1.1.7 variants. Conclusions about previously exposed vaccinees are limited because only six or seven AZD1222 recipients were SARS-CoV-2 seropositive at baseline. Because no day 14 peak-response samples were available, repertoires were characterized only after the peak T cell response. Participants were mostly white British, with more females than males. The authors suggested clonal diversity may have been underestimated. A significant rise in spike-specific TCR breadth and depth was observed after two AZD1222 doses relative to day 0 and relative to MenACWY recipients. In the small 56-69-year group, the increase in depth fell short of significance, most likely because of low power.

Interpreted using the paper, the time point label stands for: about 28 days (+/-7) after the second vaccine dose. AZD1222 recipients whose second dose came at about 4 weeks and those whose second dose came at about 12 weeks were combined into one group, since spike-specific TCR depth and breadth did not differ between the two schedules. The vaccinee samples were drawn from two UK trials, COV001 and COV002, one of which was a single-blind randomized controlled phase 2/3 trial testing AZD1222 (ChAdOx1 nCoV-19) in healthy adults. For TCRbeta chain sequencing, PBMC samples were collected from trial participants at day 0 and at day 28 after the second dose. The CDR3 regions of human TCRbeta chains were subjected to immunosequencing. The authors processed their data as follows. TCRs in the repertoires were compared against a reference library of SARS-CoV-2-specific TCRs that had been generated with the MIRA antigen-specificity platform. Breadth was defined as the fraction of unique TCRs that were SARS-CoV-2-associated. Depth was defined as the fraction of total T cells that were SARS-CoV-2-associated. Each spike-specific TCR was assigned to its reactive spike region and to a CD4 or CD8 class using the MIRA data. Log10-transformed breadth and depth values were compared by one-way ANOVA with Sidak's multiple comparisons tests. Held by TCRdb, this immuneACCESS table contains in-frame sequences only and omits some clones. Under half of the omission traces to an unresolved V gene where checked; the cause of the rest is unknown. V and J calls plus clone size are reproduced from that table; the DNA served to infer D and trimming. The sample profile shows 250,000 to 300,000 clones; around 92% of them were found once. In total, the top ten clones hold roughly 0.5% of the sample.

Comments on this clone: Its antigen is still unknown. No base quality values were provided; no much bigger clone lies one nucleotide off.

The CDR3 contains 15 residues, cysteine and phenylalanine counted. Only the CDR3 portion is preserved as DNA: 45 bases, with reading frame beginning at the first base. CDR1 and CDR2 are read off the germline V gene (reference sequence) as SGHAT and FQDESV. V is pared back by 5 bases and J by 2 bases, with 14 bases lying between the germline termini. The sample here was peripheral blood, taken 28 days after the second AZD1222 dose. This sequence originates from an adult who received the AZD1222 COVID-19 vaccine. The chain uses TRBV11-1 and TRBJ2-3, with the identity of the D gene unclear. The nucleotide sequence reads as follows: TGTGCCAGCAGCACCCGACTCCAAGCCACAGATACGCAGTATTTT. Its translation reads: CASSTRLQATDTQYF.